This entry is about one T cell receptor beta chain. The sample is drawn from a study of blood T cell repertoires in COVID-19. Whole-study context: PBMCs, B-cell-depleted T cells, or T cells provided the cDNA or gDNA that made up the material.

Sequencing used immunoSEQ multiplex PCR; TCRdb keeps in-frame clones, though not all of them. The sample lists about 240,000 clones, around 90% occurring once. The length of the CDR3 is 15 residues. V was pared by 7 bases and J by 4 bases, with 18 bases between. Germline CDR1 is MGHDK and CDR2 is SYGVNS. Material: peripheral blood. This TCR was recovered from a man in his sixties who had recovered from COVID-19. This rearrangement joins TRBV25-1 to TRBJ2-3; weak D call: TRBD2 (7 bases). The CDR3 DNA sequence: TGTGCCAGCATGGCGGCGGGGGCGCGACCAGATACGCAGTATTTT. Its protein is CASMAAGARPDTQYF.